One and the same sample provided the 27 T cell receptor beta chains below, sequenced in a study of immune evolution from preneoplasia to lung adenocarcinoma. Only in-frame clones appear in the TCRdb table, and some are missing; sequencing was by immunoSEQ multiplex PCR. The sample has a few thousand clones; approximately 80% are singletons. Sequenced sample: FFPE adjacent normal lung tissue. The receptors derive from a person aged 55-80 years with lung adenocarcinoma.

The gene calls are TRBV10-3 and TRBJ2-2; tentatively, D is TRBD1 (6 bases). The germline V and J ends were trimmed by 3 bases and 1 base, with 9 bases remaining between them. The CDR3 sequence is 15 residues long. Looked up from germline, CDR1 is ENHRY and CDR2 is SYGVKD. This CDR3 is CAISDPGQNTGELFF. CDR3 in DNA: TGTGCCATCAGTGACCCGGGACAGAACACCGGGGAGCTGTTTTTT.

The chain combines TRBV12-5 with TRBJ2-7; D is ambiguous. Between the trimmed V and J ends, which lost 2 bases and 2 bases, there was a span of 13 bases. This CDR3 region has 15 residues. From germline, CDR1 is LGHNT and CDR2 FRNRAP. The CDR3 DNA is TGTGCTAGTGGTTTGACAACCGACGGAACCTACGAGCAGTACTTC. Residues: CASGLTTDGTYEQYF.

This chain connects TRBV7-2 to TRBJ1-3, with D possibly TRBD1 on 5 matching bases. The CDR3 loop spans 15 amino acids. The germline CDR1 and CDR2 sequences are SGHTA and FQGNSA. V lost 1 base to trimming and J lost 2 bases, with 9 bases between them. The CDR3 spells CASSLVIGAGNTIYF. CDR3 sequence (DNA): TGTGCCAGCAGCTTAGTGATAGGGGCTGGAAACACCATATATTTT.

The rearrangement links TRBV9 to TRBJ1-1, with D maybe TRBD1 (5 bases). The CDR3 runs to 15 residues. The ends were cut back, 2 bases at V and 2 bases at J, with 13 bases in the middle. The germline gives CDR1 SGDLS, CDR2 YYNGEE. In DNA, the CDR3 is TGTGCCAGCAGCGTTTTCGGGACGGGTAACACTGAAGCTTTCTTT. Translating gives CASSVFGTGNTEAFF.

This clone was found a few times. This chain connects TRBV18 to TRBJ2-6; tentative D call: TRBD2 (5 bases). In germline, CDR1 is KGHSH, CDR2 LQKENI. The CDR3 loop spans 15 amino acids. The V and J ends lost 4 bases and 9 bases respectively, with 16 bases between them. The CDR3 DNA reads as TGTGCCAGCTCACAAACGGGGAAAACCGACAACGTCCTGACTTTC. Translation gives CASSQTGKTDNVLTF.

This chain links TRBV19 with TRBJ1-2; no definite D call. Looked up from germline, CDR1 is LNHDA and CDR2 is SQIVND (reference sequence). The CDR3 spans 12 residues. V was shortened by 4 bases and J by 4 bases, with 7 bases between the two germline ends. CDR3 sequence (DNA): TGTGCCAGTAGTACCTCGTCCTATGGCTACACCTTC. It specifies CASSTSSYGYTF.

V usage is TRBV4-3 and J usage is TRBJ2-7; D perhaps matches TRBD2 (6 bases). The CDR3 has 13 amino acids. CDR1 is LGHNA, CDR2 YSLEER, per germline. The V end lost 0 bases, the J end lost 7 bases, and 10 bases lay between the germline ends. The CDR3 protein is CASSQDSGQEQYF. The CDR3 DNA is TGCGCCAGCAGCCAAGATAGCGGCCAAGAGCAGTACTTC.

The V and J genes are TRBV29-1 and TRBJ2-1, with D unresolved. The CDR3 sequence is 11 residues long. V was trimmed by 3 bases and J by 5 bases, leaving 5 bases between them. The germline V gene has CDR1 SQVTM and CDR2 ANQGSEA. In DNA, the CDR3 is TGCAGCGTTGACAGTAACAATGAGCAGTTCTTC. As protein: CSVDSNNEQFF.

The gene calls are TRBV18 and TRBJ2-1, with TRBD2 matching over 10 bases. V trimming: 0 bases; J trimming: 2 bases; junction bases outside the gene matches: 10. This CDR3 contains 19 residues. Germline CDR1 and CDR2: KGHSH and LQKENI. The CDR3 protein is CASSPPWTSGGGPYNEQFF. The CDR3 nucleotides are TGTGCCAGCTCACCACCATGGACTAGCGGAGGGGGGCCCTACAATGAGCAGTTCTTC.

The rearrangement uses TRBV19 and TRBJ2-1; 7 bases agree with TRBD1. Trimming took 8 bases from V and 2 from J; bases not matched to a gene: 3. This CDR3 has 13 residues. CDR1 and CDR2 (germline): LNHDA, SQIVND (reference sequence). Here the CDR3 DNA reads TGTGCCAGTGGACAGGCAACCTACAATGAGCAGTTCTTC. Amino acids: CASGQATYNEQFF.

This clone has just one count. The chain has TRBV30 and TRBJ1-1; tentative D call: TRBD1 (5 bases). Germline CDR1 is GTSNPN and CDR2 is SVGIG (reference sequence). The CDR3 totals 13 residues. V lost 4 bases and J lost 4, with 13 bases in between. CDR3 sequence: CAWTGRIVTEAFF. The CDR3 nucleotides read TGTGCCTGGACAGGGCGGATAGTCACTGAAGCTTTCTTT.

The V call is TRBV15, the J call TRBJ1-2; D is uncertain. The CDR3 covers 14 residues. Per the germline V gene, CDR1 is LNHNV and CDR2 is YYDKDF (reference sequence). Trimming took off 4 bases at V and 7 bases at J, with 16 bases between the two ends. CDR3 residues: CATSKAYSTIGYTF. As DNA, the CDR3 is TGTGCCACCAGCAAGGCGTACTCTACTATTGGCTACACCTTC.

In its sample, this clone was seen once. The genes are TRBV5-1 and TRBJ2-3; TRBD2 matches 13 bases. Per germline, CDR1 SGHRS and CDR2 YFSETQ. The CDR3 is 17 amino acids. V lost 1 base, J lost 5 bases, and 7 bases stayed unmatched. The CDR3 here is CASSLSGTSGAGDTQYF. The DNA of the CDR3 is TGCGCCAGCAGCTTGTCTGGGACTAGCGGGGCTGGAGATACGCAGTATTTT.

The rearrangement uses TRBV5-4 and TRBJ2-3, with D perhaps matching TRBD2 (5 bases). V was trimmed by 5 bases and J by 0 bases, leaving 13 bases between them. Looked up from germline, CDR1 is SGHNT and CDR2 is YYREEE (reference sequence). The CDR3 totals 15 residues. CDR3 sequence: CASSVSAGSTDTQYF. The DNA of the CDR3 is TGTGCCAGCAGTGTATCTGCGGGTAGCACAGATACGCAGTATTTT.

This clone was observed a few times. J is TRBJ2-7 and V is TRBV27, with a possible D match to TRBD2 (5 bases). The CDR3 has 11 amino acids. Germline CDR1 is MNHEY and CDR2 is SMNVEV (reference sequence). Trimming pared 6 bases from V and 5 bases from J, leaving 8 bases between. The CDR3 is CASRSGNEQYF. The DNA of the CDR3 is TGTGCCAGCAGATCCGGGAACGAGCAGTACTTC.

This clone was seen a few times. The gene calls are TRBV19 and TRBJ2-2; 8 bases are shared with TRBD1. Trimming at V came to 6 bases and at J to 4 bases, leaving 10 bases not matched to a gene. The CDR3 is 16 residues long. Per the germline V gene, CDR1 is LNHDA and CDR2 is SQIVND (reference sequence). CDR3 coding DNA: TGTGCCAGTAGCGACCCAGGGGGCGCGAGCACCGGGGAGCTGTTTTTT. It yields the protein CASSDPGGASTGELFF.

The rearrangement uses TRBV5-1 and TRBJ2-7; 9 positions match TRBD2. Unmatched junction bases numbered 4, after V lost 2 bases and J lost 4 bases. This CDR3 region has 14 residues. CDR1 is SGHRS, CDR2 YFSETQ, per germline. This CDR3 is CASSFKRGVYEQYF. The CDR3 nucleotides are TGCGCCAGCAGCTTTAAGCGGGGGGTTTACGAGCAGTACTTC.

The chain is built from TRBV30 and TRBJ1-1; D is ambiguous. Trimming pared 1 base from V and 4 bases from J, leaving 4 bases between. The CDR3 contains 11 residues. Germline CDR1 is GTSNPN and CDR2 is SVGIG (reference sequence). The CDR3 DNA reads TGTGCCTGGAGTGCGGTCACTGAAGCTTTCTTT. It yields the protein CAWSAVTEAFF.

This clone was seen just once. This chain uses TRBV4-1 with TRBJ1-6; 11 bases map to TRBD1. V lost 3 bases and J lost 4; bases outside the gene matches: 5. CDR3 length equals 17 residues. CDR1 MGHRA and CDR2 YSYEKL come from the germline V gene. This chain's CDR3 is CASSHPRDRGYNSPLHF. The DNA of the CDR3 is TGCGCCAGCAGCCACCCCCGGGACAGGGGGTATAATTCACCCCTCCACTTT.

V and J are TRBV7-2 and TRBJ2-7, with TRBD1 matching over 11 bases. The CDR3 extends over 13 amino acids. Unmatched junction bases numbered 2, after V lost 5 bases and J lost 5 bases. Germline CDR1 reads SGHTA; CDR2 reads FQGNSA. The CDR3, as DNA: TGTGCCAGCAGCCCGGGACAGGGGGACGAGCAGTACTTC. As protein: CASSPGQGDEQYF.

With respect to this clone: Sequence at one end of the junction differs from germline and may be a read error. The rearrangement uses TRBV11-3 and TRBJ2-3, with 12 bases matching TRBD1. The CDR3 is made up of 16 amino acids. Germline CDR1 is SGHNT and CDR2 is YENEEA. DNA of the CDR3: TGTGCCAGCAGCTTGAGGGGGACAGGGGGCACTGATACGCAGTATTTT. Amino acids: CASSLRGTGGTDTQYF.

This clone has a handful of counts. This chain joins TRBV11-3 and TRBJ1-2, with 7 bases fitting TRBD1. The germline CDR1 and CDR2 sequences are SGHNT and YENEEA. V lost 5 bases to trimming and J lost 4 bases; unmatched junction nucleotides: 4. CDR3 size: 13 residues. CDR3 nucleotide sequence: TGTGCCAGCAGCCCGGGACAGATCTATGGCTACACCTTC. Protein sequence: CASSPGQIYGYTF.

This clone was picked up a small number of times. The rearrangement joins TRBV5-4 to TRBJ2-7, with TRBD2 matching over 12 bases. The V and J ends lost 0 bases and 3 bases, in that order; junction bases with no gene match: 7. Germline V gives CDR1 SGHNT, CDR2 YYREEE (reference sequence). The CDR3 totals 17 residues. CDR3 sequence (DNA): TGTGCCAGCAGCTTGGGGCTGACTAGCGGGGGCCTCTACGAGCAGTACTTC. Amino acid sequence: CASSLGLTSGGLYEQYF.

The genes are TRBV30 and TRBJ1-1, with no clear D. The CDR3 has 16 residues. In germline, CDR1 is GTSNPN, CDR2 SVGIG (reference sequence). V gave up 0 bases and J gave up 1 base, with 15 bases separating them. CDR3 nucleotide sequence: TGTGCCTGGAGTGTACCATGGGGTTTGGGGAACACTGAAGCTTTCTTT. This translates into CAWSVPWGLGNTEAFF.

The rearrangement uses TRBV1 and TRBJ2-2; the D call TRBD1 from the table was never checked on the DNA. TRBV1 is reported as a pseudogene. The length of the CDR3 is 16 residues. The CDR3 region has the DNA TGCACCAGCACAACTACAGGGGGCGCCGACACCGGGGAGCTGTTTTTT. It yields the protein CTSTTTGGADTGELFF.

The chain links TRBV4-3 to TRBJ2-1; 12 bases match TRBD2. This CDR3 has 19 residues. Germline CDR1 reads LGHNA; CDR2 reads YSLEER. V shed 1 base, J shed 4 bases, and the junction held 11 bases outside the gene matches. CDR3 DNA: TGCGCCAGCAGCCAAGGTCGCCTAGCGGGGGGGCCGCGGTACAATGAGCAGTTCTTC. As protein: CASSQGRLAGGPRYNEQFF.

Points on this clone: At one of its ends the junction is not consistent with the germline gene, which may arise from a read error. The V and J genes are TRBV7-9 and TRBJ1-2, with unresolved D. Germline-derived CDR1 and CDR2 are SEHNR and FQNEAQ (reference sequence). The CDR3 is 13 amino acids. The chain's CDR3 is CASSSPGSTLHTF. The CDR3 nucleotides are TGTGCCAGCAGCTCGCCTGGAAGTACCTTGCACACTTTC.